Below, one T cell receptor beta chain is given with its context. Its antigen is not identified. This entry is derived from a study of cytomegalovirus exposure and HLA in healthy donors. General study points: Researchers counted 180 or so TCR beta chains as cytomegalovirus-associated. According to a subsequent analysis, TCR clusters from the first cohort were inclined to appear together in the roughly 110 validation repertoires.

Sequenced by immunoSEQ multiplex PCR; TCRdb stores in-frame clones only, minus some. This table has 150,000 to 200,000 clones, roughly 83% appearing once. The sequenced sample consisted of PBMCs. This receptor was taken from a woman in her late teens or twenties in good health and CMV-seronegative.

The CDR3: CASSPPGGANTGELFF. DNA for the CDR3: TGTGCCAGCTCACCACCGGGAGGCGCGAACACCGGGGAGCTGTTTTTT. V and J are TRBV18 and TRBJ2-2; D is perhaps TRBD2 (6 bases). V lost 0 bases to trimming and J lost 0 bases, with 8 bases between them. CDR3 length: 16 amino acids. Looked up from germline, CDR1 is KGHSH and CDR2 is LQKENI.